This T cell receptor (beta chain) was found in a study of cytomegalovirus exposure and HLA in healthy donors. The study's findings and limits: Being indistinguishable, some V segments were excluded, TRBV6-2 and TRBV6-3 among them.

The germline CDR1 and CDR2 sequences are SEHNR and FQNEAQ (reference sequence). The CDR3 loop spans 15 amino acids. On this clone itself: Its target is unknown.

PCR employed 60 Vbeta and 13 Jbeta primers. Repertoires were generated with immunoSEQ multiplex PCR, while TCRdb's copy carries only in-frame clones and drops some. The sample shows 75,000 to 100,000 clones, 73% of them seen only once. The V and J genes are TRBV7-9 and TRBJ2-5; 8 nucleotides match TRBD2. Matching the DNA end better, TRBJ2-7 makes the J call doubtful. The TCR was taken from a man in his forties in good health and CMV-seronegative. The sample taken for sequencing was PBMCs. The CDR3 reads CASSLNGGVSYEQYF. CDR3 nucleotides: TGTGCCAGCAGCTTAAACGGGGGGGTCTCCTACGAGCAGTACTTC.